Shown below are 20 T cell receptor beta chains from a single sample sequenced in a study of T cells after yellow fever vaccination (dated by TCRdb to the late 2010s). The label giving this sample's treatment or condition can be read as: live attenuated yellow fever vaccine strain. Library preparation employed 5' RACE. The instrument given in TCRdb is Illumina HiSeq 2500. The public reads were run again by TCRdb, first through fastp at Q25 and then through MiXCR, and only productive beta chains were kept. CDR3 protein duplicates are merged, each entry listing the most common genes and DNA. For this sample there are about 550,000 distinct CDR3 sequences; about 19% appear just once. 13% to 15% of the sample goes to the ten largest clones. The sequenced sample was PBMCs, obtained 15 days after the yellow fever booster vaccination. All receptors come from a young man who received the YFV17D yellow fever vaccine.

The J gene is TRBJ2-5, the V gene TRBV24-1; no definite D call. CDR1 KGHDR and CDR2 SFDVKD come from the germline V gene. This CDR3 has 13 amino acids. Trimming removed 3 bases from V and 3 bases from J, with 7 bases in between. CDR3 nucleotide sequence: TGTGCCACCAGTGATGGAGTAGAAGAGACCCAGTACTTC. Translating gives CATSDGVEETQYF.

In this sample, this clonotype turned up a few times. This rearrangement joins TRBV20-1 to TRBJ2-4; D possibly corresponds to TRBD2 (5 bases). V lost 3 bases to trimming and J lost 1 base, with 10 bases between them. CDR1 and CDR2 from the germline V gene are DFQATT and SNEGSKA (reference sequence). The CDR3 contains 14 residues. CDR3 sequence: CSASRGEAKNIQYF. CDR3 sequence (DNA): TGCAGTGCTAGTCGTGGGGAGGCCAAAAACATTCAGTACTTC.

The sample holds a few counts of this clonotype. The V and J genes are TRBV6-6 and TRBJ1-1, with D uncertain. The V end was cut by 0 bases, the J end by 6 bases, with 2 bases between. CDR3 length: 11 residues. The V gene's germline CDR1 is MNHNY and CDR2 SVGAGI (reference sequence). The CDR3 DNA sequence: TGTGCCAGCAGTTACTCCCCTGAAGCTTTCTTT. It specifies CASSYSPEAFF.

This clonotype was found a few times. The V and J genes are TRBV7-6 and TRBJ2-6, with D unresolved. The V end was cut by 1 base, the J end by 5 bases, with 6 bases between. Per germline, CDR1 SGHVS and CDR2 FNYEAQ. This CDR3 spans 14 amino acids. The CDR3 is CASSLVGWANVLTF. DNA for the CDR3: TGTGCCAGCAGCTTAGTAGGTTGGGCCAACGTCCTGACTTTC.

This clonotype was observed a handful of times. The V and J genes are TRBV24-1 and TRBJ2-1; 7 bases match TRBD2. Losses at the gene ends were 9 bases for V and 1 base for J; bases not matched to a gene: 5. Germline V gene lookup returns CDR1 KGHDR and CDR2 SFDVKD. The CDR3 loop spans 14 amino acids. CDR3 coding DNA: TGTGCCACCTCGGGGGGAGAGTCCTACAATGAGCAGTTCTTC. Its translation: CATSGGESYNEQFF.

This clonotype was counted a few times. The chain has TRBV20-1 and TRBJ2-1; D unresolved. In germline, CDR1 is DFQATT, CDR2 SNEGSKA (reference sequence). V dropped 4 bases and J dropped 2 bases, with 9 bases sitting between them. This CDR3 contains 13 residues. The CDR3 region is CSANNRAYNEQFF. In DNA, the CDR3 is TGCAGTGCTAATAATCGCGCCTACAATGAGCAGTTCTTC.

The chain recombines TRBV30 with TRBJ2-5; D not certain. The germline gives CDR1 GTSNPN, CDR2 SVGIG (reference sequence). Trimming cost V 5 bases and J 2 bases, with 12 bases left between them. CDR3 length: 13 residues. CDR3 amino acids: CAWQLKGQETQYF. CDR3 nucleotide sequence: TGTGCCTGGCAACTTAAGGGTCAAGAGACCCAGTACTTC.

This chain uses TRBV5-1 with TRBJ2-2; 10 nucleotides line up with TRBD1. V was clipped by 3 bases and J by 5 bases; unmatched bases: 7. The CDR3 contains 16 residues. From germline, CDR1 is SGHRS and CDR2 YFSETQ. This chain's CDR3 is CASSSGTGASTGELFF. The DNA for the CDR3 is TGCGCCAGCAGCTCCGGGACAGGGGCAAGTACCGGGGAGCTGTTTTTT. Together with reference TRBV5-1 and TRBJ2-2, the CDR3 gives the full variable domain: KAGVTQTPRYLIKTRGQQVTLSCSPISGHRSVSWYQQTPGQGLQFLFEYFSETQRNKGNFPGRFSGRQFSNSRSEMNVSTLELGDSALYLCASSSGTGASTGELFFGEGSRLTVL.

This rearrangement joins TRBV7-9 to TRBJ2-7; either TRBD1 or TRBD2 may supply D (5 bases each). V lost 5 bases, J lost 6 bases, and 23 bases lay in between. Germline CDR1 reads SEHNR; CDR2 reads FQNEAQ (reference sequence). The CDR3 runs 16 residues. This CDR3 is CASSTSSGRVPLEQYF. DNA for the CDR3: TGTGCCAGCAGCACGAGCTCGGGACGGGTCCCCCTCGAGCAGTACTTC.

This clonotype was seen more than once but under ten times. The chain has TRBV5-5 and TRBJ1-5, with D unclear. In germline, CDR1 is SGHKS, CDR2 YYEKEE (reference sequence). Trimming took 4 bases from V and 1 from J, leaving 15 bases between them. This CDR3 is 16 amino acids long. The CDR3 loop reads CASSPTPGGSNQPQHF. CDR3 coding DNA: TGTGCCAGCAGCCCGACCCCGGGTGGGAGCAATCAGCCCCAGCATTTT.

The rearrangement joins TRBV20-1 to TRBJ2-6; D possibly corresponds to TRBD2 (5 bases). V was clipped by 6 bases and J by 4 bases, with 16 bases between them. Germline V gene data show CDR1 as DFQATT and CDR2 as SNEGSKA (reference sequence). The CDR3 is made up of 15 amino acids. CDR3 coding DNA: TGCAGTGCCCCCACGGGCGGGTCGGGGGCCAACGTCCTGACTTTC. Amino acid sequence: CSAPTGGSGANVLTF.

CDR3 coding DNA: TGTGCCAGCAGCCAAAGGACGGGAGAGACCCAGTACTTC. Its translation: CASSQRTGETQYF. The chain has TRBV7-2 and TRBJ2-5, with D hard to call. The germline CDR1 and CDR2 sequences are SGHTA and FQGNSA. The CDR3 is made up of 13 amino acids. V lost 5 bases and J lost 4, with 11 bases in between.

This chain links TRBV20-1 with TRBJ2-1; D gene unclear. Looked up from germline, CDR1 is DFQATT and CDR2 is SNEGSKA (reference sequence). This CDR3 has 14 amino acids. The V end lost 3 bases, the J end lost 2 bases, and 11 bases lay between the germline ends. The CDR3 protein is CSASPTGPYNEQFF. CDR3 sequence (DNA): TGCAGTGCTAGCCCTACCGGCCCCTACAATGAGCAGTTCTTC.

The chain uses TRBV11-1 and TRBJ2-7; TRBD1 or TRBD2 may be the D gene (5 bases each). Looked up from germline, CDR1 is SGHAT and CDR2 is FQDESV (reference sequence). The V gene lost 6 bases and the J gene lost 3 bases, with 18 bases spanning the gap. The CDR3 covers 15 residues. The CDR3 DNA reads TGTGCCAGCAGTTGGGACCCTTCAGACCTCTACGAGCAGTACTTC. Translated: CASSWDPSDLYEQYF.

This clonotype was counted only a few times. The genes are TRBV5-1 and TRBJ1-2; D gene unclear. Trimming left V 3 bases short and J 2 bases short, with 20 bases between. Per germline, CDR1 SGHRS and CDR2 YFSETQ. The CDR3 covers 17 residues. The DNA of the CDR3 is TGCGCCAGCAGCTCACCAGGTGGCATGGTTTCGAACTATGGCTACACCTTC. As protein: CASSSPGGMVSNYGYTF.

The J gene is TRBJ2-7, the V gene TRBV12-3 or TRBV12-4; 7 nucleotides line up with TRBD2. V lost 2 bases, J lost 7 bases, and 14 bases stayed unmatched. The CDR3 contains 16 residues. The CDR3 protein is CASSLNWREPLYEQYF. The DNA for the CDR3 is TGTGCCAGCAGTTTAAATTGGCGGGAGCCTCTCTATGAGCAGTACTTC.

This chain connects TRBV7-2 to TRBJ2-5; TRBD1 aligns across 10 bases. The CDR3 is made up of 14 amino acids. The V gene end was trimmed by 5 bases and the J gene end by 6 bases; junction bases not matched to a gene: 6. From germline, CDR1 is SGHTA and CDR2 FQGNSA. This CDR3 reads CASSPRGQGQTQYF. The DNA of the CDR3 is TGTGCCAGCAGCCCACGGGGACAGGGGCAGACCCAGTACTTC.

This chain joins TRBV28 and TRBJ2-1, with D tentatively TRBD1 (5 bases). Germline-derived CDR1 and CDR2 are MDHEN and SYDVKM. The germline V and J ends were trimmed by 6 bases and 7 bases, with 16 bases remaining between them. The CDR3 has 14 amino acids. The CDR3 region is CASRKGQGNNEQFF. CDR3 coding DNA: TGTGCCAGCAGGAAAGGGCAGGGCAATAATGAGCAGTTCTTC. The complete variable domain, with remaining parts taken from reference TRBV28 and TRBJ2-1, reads DVKVTQSSRYLVKRTGEKVFLECVQDMDHENMFWYRQDPGLGLRLIYFSYDVKMKEKGDIPEGYSVSREKKERFSLILESASTNQTSMYLCASRKGQGNNEQFFGPGTRLTVL.

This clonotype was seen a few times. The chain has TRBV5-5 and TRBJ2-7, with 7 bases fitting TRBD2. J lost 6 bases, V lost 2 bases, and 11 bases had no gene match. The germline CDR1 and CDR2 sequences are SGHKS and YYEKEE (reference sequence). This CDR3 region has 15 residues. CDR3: CASSFSWNAGVEQYF. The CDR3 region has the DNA TGTGCCAGCAGCTTTTCTTGGAATGCGGGGGTCGAGCAGTACTTC.

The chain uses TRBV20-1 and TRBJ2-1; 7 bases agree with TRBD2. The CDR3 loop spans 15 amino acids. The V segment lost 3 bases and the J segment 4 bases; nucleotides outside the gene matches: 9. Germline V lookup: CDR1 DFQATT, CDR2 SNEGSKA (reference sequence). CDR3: CSASLWGGSYNEQFF. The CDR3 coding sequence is TGCAGTGCTAGCCTCTGGGGCGGGAGTTACAATGAGCAGTTCTTC.